A selection of T cell receptor beta chains follows, all from one sample in a study of blood T cell repertoires in COVID-19. Here immunoSEQ multiplex PCR was the method, and the copy in TCRdb shows in-frame clones only, minus some. Seen here are about 200,000 clones, more than 70% observed once, and the top ten hold roughly 8.2%. The sequencing sample was made of peripheral blood. The receptor source for this set is a woman in her forties or fifties with acute or convalescent COVID-19. CDR3s include the opening cysteine and the closing phenylalanine or tryptophan. A D gene is named only where the DNA matches it firmly. For some rows the clone size is stated as once, few or many, or as a class when expanded; others skip it.

TRBJ1-1,TRBV30,-,-,TGTGCCTGGAGGAAAGGGGGCACTGAAGCTTTCTTT,CAWRKGGTEAFF
TRBJ2-5,TRBV7-8,-,-,TGTGCCAGCAGCTTAAAACGTGGAGGGAAGGAAGAGACCCAGTACTTC,CASSLKRGGKEETQYF
TRBJ1-5,TRBV28,-,-,TGTGCCAGCAGTCGGGAACAGCCCCAGCATTTT,CASSREQPQHF
TRBJ2-5,TRBV5-6,once,-,TGTGCCAGCACGAGGCAGATCCAAGAGACCCAGTACTTC,CASTRQIQETQYF
TRBJ2-3,TRBV28,-,-,TGTGCCAGCCCTCCCGGCCCGCAGGGATGGACAGATACGCAGTATTTT,CASPPGPQGWTDTQYF
TRBJ2-6,TRBV12-5,-,TRBD2,TGTGCTAGTGGTTTGACCCGGACTAGTTTCTCTGGGGCCAACGTCCTGACTTTC,CASGLTRTSFSGANVLTF
TRBJ1-5,TRBV10-2,-,TRBD1,TGCGCCAGCAGTGAGTCTGGACAGGGGAAGTTGCAGCCCCAGCATTTT,CASSESGQGKLQPQHF
TRBJ2-2,TRBV5-4,-,TRBD2,TGTGCCAGCAGCATGGGACTAGCGGGGGCGACGAACACCGGGGAGCTGTTTTTT,CASSMGLAGATNTGELFF
TRBJ2-5,TRBV14,-,-,TGTGCCAGCAGCTCCGCAGGGGAGACCCAGTACTTC,CASSSAGETQYF
TRBJ1-4,TRBV6-6,-,-,TGTGCCAGCAGAACAGGGAGCGCGAAAGAGAAACTGTTTTTT,CASRTGSAKEKLFF
TRBJ2-2,TRBV7-8,once,TRBD1,TGTGCCAGCAGCGGGGGGACAGGGGGAACCGGGGAGCTGTTTTTT,CASSGGTGGTGELFF
TRBJ1-2,TRBV20-1,-,-,TGCAGTGCTAGTTCTGGCAGATACACTAACTATGGCTACACCTTC,CSASSGRYTNYGYTF
TRBJ2-5,TRBV10-1,-,-,TGCGCCAGCTCGGAGACCCAGTACTTC,CASSETQYF
TRBJ2-7,TRBV20-1,-,-,TGCAGTGGGACAGAGGGTAACGAGCAGTACTTC,CSGTEGNEQYF
TRBJ1-1,TRBV29-1,-,-,TGCAGCGCGATGACAGACATGAACACTGAAGCTTTCTTT,CSAMTDMNTEAFF
TRBJ1-5,TRBV6-1,-,-,TGTGCCAGCAGTGAAGAAGTTAGCAGGGGTGATCAGCCCCAGCATTTT,CASSEEVSRGDQPQHF
TRBJ1-5,TRBV28,-,-,TGTGCCAGCAGTTTTGCGGGAGGCAAGGATCAGCCCCAGCATTTT,CASSFAGGKDQPQHF
TRBJ1-2,TRBV28,-,-,TGTGCCAGCAGTTCCGGGAAAGGCTCTGGCTACACCTTC,CASSSGKGSGYTF
TRBJ2-7,TRBV4-1,-,TRBD2,TGCGCCAGCAGCCAAGATAGTGGGAGGGCCAACGAGCAGTACTTC,CASSQDSGRANEQYF
TRBJ2-5,TRBV5-8,-,TRBD2,TGTGCCAGCAGCTTACTTCCAGCGGGAGCCCAAGAGACCCAGTACTTC,CASSLLPAGAQETQYF
TRBJ2-3,TRBV2,-,TRBD2,TGTGCCAGCTATATAAGCGGGAGTACACGTACGCAGTATTTT,CASYISGSTRTQYF
TRBJ1-1,TRBV5-1,-,-,TGCGCCAGCAGCTCACGTCCCCAGGGCGAGAGCACTGAAGCTTTCTTT,CASSSRPQGESTEAFF
TRBJ1-2,TRBV5-4,-,-,TGTGCCAGCAGCTTGAGTAACAGGAACTATGGCTACACCTTC,CASSLSNRNYGYTF
TRBJ2-3,TRBV11-2,-,TRBD2,TGTGCCAGCAGGGGGGGGACGACGGATACGCAGTATTTT,CASRGGTTDTQYF